Listed below are T cell receptor beta chains from one sample, sequenced in a study of T cells in Graves' hyperthyroidism and ophthalmopathy. TCRdb reanalysed the multiplex PCR reads using MiXCR and keeps one entry per CDR3 protein. This table holds roughly 180,000 distinct CDR3 sequences, less than 10% found once. The sample taken for sequencing was blood. The origin of the receptors is a woman in her late teens or twenties with Graves' hyperthyroidism that later progressed to Graves' ophthalmopathy. Both conserved end residues are part of each CDR3. D genes are given only for firm matches. Clone size is not always given. Where it is, it says once, few, many or a class for expanded clones.

d_gene,v_gene,j_gene,abundance,CDR3aa,CDR3nt
-,TRBV10-3,TRBJ2-2,-,CAIRGGIDTGELFF,TGTGCCATCAGAGGGGGGATTGACACCGGGGAGCTGTTTTTT
TRBD1,TRBV10-2,TRBJ1-1,many,CASSLQGARAFF,TGCGCCAGCAGTCTGCAGGGGGCTAGGGCTTTCTTT
-,TRBV7-9,TRBJ2-1,many,CASSNRESSNEQFF,TGTGCCAGCAGCAACAGAGAGAGTTCCAATGAGCAGTTCTTC
TRBD1,TRBV30,TRBJ1-2,many,CAWKGQGGYGYTF,TGTGCCTGGAAGGGACAGGGCGGGTATGGCTACACCTTC
-,TRBV3-1,TRBJ1-1,many,CASSQVGGATEAFF,TGTGCCAGCAGCCAAGTCGGGGGGGCCACTGAAGCTTTCTTT
-,TRBV10-2,TRBJ2-7,few,CASSEFGSSYEQYF,TGCGCCAGCAGTGAGTTCGGTAGCTCCTACGAGCAGTACTTC
TRBD1,TRBV6-1,TRBJ1-5,many,CASSRGQGGYQPQHF,TGTGCCAGCAGTCGCGGACAGGGCGGATATCAGCCCCAGCATTTT
-,TRBV2,TRBJ2-7,many,CASIEGPYEQYF,TGTGCCAGCATCGAAGGGCCCTACGAGCAGTACTTC
-,TRBV25-1,TRBJ2-3,few,CASSTGTDTQYF,TGTGCCAGCAGTACCGGCACAGATACGCAGTATTTT
-,TRBV6-2/TRBV6-3,TRBJ2-3,many,CASHSSTDTQYF,TGTGCCAGTCATTCTAGCACAGATACGCAGTATTTT
TRBD2,TRBV7-3,TRBJ2-1,-,CASNLTVRGSSYNEQFF,TGTGCCAGCAACTTAACGGTGCGGGGGAGCTCCTACAATGAGCAGTTCTTC
TRBD2,TRBV20-1,TRBJ2-3,many,CSARGGLADSTDTQYF,TGCAGTGCTAGGGGAGGACTAGCGGACAGCACAGATACGCAGTATTTT
-,TRBV7-8,TRBJ1-1,-,CASSLGHQKFTEAFF,TGTGCCAGCAGCTTGGGACACCAGAAATTCACTGAAGCTTTCTTT
-,TRBV18,TRBJ1-4,many,CASTYLGNEKLFF,TGTGCCAGCACATACCTCGGTAATGAAAAACTGTTTTTT
-,TRBV19,TRBJ1-1,many,CASSTSQVMNTEAFF,TGTGCCAGTAGTACATCACAGGTCATGAACACTGAAGCTTTCTTT
TRBD1,TRBV5-1,TRBJ1-1,-,CASSLQGASTEAFF,TGCGCCAGCAGCTTACAGGGGGCCAGCACTGAAGCTTTCTTT
TRBD1,TRBV6-1,TRBJ1-1,many,CASRQTGGYTEAFF,TGTGCCAGCAGGCAGACAGGGGGATACACTGAAGCTTTCTTT
TRBD2,TRBV12-3/TRBV12-4,TRBJ2-3,many,CASSPGLAGGTQYF,TGTGCCAGCAGTCCGGGACTAGCGGGAGGGACGCAGTATTTT
-,TRBV5-1,TRBJ2-6,many,CASSLDSGANVLTF,TGCGCCAGCAGCTTGGACTCTGGGGCCAACGTCCTGACTTTC
-,TRBV20-1,TRBJ2-7,many,CSASWETGTHYEQYF,TGCAGTGCTAGCTGGGAAACCGGGACCCACTACGAGCAGTACTTC
TRBD2,TRBV10-3,TRBJ2-7,many,CAISESTSGSQYF,TGTGCCATCAGTGAGTCAACTAGCGGGAGTCAGTACTTC
-,TRBV4-2,TRBJ2-1,-,CASSQVRGSGYGYNEQFF,TGTGCCAGCAGCCAAGTACGAGGTTCGGGTTATGGGTACAATGAGCAGTTCTTC
-,TRBV24-1,TRBJ2-2,many,CATSEAGVPGELFF,TGTGCCACCAGTGAAGCAGGGGTACCCGGGGAGCTGTTTTTT
-,TRBV18,TRBJ2-2,many,CASSPRTGELFF,TGTGCCAGCTCACCCCGGACCGGGGAGCTGTTTTTT
TRBD1,TRBV7-9,TRBJ2-7,many,CASSLGQGVPPYEQYF,TGTGCCAGCAGCTTAGGACAGGGGGTACCCCCCTACGAGCAGTACTTC
TRBD2,TRBV12-3/TRBV12-4,TRBJ2-2,many,CASSPRTSANTGELFF,TGTGCCAGCAGTCCTCGGACTAGCGCGAACACCGGGGAGCTGTTTTTT
TRBD1,TRBV29-1,TRBJ2-7,many,CSVEDGQGKYEQYF,TGCAGCGTTGAAGACGGACAGGGGAAATACGAGCAGTACTTC
-,TRBV12-3/TRBV12-4,TRBJ1-6,many,CASSFTRDSLYNSPLHF,TGTGCCAGCAGTTTTACTCGGGATTCCCTCTATAATTCACCCCTCCACTTT
TRBD2,TRBV9,TRBJ2-1,many,CASSPRGLAGYNEQFF,TGTGCCAGCAGCCCCAGAGGACTAGCGGGGTACAATGAGCAGTTCTTC
TRBD1,TRBV4-1,TRBJ1-5,-,CASSQGTGVNQPQHF,TGCGCCAGCAGCCAAGGTACAGGGGTAAATCAGCCCCAGCATTTT
-,TRBV9,TRBJ1-5,-,CASSAEAYSNQPQHF,TGTGCCAGCAGCGCCGAGGCTTATAGCAATCAGCCCCAGCATTTT
TRBD2,TRBV6-1,TRBJ2-2,many,CASTLLHGGANTGELFF,TGTGCCAGCACCTTACTCCACGGGGGGGCGAACACCGGGGAGCTGTTTTTT
-,TRBV12-3/TRBV12-4,TRBJ1-6,many,CASSNGQTANSPLHF,TGTGCCAGCAGTAATGGACAAACCGCTAATTCACCCCTCCACTTT
-,TRBV9,TRBJ1-6,-,CASSFSPGGQYNSPLHF,TGTGCCAGCAGCTTCAGTCCGGGAGGACAGTATAATTCACCCCTCCACTTT
-,TRBV11-2,TRBJ2-5,many,CASSRRGSGQETQYF,TGTGCCAGCAGCCGGCGTGGGAGCGGCCAAGAGACCCAGTACTTC
TRBD1,TRBV4-1,TRBJ1-6,-,CASSQDGQGYNSPLHF,TGCGCCAGCAGCCAAGATGGACAGGGCTATAATTCACCCCTCCACTTT
TRBD2,TRBV30,TRBJ2-3,-,CAWSVGREIADTQYF,TGTGCCTGGAGTGTGGGGCGGGAGATCGCAGATACGCAGTATTTT
TRBD1,TRBV11-1,TRBJ2-7,many,CASSSEGQWSYEQYF,TGTGCCAGCAGCTCCGAGGGACAGTGGTCCTACGAGCAGTACTTC
TRBD1,TRBV12-3/TRBV12-4,TRBJ2-5,many,CASSHGTEREETQYF,TGTGCCAGCAGCCACGGGACAGAGAGAGAAGAGACCCAGTACTTC
-,TRBV18,TRBJ1-4,few,CASSPLVPGATNEKLFF,TGTGCCAGCTCACCACTTGTCCCAGGAGCAACTAATGAAAAACTGTTTTTT
-,TRBV6-5,TRBJ1-3,-,CASSYSTSGNTIYF,TGTGCCAGCAGTTACTCGACTTCTGGAAACACCATATATTTT
-,TRBV19,TRBJ2-2,many,CASSIRQGGTGELFF,TGTGCCAGTAGTATAAGACAGGGAGGCACCGGGGAGCTGTTTTTT